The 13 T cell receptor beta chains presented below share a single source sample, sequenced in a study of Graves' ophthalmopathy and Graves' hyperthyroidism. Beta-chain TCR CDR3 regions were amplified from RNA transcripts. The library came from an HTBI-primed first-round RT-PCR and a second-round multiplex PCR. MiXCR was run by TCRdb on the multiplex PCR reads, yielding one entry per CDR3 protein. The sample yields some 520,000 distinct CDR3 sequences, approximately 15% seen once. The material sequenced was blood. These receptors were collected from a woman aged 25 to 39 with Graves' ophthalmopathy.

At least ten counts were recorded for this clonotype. The CDR3 is CASSESLTGATEAFF. CDR3 DNA sequence: TGTGCCAGCAGTGAATCCCTGACAGGGGCCACTGAAGCTTTCTTT. V is TRBV6-1 and J is TRBJ1-1; TRBD1 matches at 8 bases. The germline V gene has CDR1 MNHNS and CDR2 SASEGT. This CDR3 is built from 15 residues. With 2 bases clipped from V and 4 bases from J, the junction kept 6 bases outside the gene matches.

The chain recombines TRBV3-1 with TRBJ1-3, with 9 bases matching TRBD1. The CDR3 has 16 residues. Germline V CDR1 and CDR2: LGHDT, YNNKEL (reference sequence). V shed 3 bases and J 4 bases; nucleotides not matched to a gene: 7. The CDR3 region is CASSHITGGFGNTIYF. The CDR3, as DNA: TGTGCCAGCAGCCACATCACAGGGGGCTTCGGAAACACCATATATTTT.

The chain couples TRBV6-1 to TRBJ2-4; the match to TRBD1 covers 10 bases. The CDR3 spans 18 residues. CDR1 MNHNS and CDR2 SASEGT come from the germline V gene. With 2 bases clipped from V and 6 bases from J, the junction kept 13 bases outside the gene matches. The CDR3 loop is CASSEWGRDRGRGNIQYF. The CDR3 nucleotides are TGTGCCAGCAGTGAATGGGGCCGGGACAGGGGCCGTGGAAACATTCAGTACTTC.

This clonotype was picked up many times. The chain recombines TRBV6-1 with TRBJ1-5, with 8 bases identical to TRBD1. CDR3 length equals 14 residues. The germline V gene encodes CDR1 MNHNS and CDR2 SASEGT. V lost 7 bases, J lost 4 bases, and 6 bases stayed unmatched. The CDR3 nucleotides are TGTGCCAGCACTACAGGGGGGCGAAATCAGCCCCAGCATTTT. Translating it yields CASTTGGRNQPQHF.

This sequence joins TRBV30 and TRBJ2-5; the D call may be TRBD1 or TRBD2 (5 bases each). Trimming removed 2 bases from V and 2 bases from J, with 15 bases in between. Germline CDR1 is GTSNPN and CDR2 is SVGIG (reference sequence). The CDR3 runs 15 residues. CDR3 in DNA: TGTGCCTGGAGTCCCGGGACGCATGATCAAGAGACCCAGTACTTC. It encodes CAWSPGTHDQETQYF.

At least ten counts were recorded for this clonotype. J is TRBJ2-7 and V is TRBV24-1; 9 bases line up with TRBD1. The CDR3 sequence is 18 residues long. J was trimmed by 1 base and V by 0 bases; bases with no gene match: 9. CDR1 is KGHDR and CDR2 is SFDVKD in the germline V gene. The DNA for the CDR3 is TGTGCCACCAGTGATTTGCTCCCCGGACAGGGGCCGTCCTACGAGCAGTACTTC. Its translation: CATSDLLPGQGPSYEQYF.

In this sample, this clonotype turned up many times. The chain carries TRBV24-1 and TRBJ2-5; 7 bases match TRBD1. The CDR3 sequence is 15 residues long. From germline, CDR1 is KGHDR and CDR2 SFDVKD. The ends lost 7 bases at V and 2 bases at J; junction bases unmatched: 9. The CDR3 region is CATSRTGTDQETQYF. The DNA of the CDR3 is TGTGCCACCAGCCGTACCGGGACAGATCAAGAGACCCAGTACTTC.

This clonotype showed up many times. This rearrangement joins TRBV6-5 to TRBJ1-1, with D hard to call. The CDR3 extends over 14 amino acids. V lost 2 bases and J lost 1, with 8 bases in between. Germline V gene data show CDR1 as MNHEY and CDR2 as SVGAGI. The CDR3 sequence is CASSYTMQNTEAFF. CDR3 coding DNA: TGTGCCAGCAGTTACACGATGCAGAACACTGAAGCTTTCTTT.

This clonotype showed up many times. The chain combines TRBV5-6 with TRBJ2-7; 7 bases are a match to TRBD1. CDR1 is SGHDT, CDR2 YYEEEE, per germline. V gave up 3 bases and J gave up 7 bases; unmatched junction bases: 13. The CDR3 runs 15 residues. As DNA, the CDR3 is TGTGCCAGCAGCTGGCCCTGGGACAGCCCTCGAGAGCAGTACTTC. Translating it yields CASSWPWDSPREQYF.

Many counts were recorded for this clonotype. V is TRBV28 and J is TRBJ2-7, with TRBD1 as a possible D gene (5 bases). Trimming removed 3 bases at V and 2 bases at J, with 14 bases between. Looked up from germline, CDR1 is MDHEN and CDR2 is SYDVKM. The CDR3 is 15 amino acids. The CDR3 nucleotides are TGTGCCAGCAGTTTGCGGCTAGACAGAACCTACGAGCAGTACTTC. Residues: CASSLRLDRTYEQYF.

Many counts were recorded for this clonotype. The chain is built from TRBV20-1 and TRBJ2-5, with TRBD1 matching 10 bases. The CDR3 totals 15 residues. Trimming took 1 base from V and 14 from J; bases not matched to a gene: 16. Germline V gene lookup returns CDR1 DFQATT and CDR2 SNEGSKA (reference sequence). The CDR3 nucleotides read TGCAGTGCTAGAGGGACAGGGGGAGGGCTTCCGACACATTACTTC. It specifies CSARGTGGGLPTHYF.

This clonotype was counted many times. CDR3 residues: CASSLDRVNEQYF. The CDR3 DNA is TGTGCCAGCAGCTTAGACAGGGTCAACGAGCAGTACTTC. The rearrangement uses TRBV11-2 and TRBJ2-7; weak D call: TRBD1 (5 bases). The germline gives CDR1 SGHAT, CDR2 FQNNGV. The CDR3 has 13 amino acids. Trimming pared 0 bases from V and 5 bases from J, leaving 8 bases between.

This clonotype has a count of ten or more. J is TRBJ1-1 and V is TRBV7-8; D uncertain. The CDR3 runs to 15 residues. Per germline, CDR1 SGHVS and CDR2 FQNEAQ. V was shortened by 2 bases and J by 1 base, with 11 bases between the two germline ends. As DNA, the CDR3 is TGTGCCAGCAGCTTATCCCCAGGCTGGAACACTGAAGCTTTCTTT. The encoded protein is CASSLSPGWNTEAFF.